These T cell receptor beta chains were read from a single sample in a study of Ad26.COV2.S vaccination and SARS-CoV-2 variants. TCRdb's copy holds only in-frame clones and misses some; the assay was immunoSEQ multiplex PCR. Of more than 300,000 clones in the sample, 85% to 90% were seen once. The sequencing here drew on peripheral blood, taken in a trial of Ad26.COV2.S vaccine versus placebo. The receptors were sampled from a person aged 18 to 59 who received the Ad26.COV2.S COVID-19 vaccine or a placebo. The conserved cysteine and the conserved F or W are not part of the CDR3 here. The size of a clone is reported for some rows only, either as once, few or many, or as a class for expanded clones.

v_gene: TRBV11-2
abundance: few
j_gene: TRBJ1-1
CDR3aa: ASSPWEANTEAF

v_gene: TRBV6-1
abundance: .
j_gene: TRBJ2-5
CDR3aa: ASSESRLGRGTQY

v_gene: TRBV29-1
abundance: .
j_gene: TRBJ1-1
CDR3aa: SVDAGQGLNTEAF

v_gene: TRBV4-1
abundance: .
j_gene: TRBJ1-1
CDR3aa: ASSQEGALDTEAF

v_gene: TRBV28
abundance: .
j_gene: TRBJ1-4
CDR3aa: ASRETRVSGEKLF

v_gene: TRBV2
abundance: .
j_gene: TRBJ2-5
CDR3aa: ASSEDWGQETQY

v_gene: TRBV9
abundance: .
j_gene: TRBJ2-1
CDR3aa: ASSVVDSGGASEQF

v_gene: TRBV4-1
abundance: .
j_gene: TRBJ2-7
CDR3aa: ASSQALGQNYEQY

v_gene: TRBV6-4
abundance: .
j_gene: TRBJ2-2
CDR3aa: ASSPEGGANTGELF

v_gene: TRBV2
abundance: .
j_gene: TRBJ1-5
CDR3aa: ASRRGESSNQPQH

v_gene: TRBV30
abundance: once
j_gene: TRBJ1-6
CDR3aa: AWCKTGVAPLH

v_gene: TRBV9
abundance: .
j_gene: TRBJ2-7
CDR3aa: ASSAQEGVEQY

v_gene: TRBV30
abundance: .
j_gene: TRBJ1-5
CDR3aa: AWSVPRYSNQPQH

v_gene: TRBV28
abundance: once
j_gene: TRBJ1-1
CDR3aa: ASSSTDRTGFTEAF

v_gene: TRBV15
abundance: .
j_gene: TRBJ1-5
CDR3aa: ATSRVNQPQH